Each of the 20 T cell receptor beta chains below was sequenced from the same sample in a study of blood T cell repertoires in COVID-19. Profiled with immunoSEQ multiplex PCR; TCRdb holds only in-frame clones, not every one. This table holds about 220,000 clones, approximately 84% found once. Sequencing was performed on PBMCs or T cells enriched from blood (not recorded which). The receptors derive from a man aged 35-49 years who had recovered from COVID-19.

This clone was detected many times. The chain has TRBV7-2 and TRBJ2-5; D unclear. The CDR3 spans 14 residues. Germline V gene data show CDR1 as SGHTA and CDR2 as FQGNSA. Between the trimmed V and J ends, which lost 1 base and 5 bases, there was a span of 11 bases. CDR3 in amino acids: CASSLVAASETQYF. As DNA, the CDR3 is TGTGCCAGCAGCTTAGTAGCCGCCTCGGAGACCCAGTACTTC.

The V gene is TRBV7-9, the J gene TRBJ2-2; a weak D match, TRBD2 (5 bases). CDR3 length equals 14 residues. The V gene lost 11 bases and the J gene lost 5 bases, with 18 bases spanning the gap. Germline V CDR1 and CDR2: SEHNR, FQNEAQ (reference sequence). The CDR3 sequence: CACPGASGTGELFF. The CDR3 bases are TGTGCCTGCCCCGGAGCTTCGGGAACCGGGGAGCTGTTTTTT.

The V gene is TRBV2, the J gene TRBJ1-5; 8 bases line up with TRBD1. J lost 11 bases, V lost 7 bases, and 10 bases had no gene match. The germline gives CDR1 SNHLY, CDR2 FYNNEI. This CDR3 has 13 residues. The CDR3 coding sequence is TGTGCCAGCATCCGTGACAGGGGAATGGCCCAGCATTTT. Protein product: CASIRDRGMAQHF.

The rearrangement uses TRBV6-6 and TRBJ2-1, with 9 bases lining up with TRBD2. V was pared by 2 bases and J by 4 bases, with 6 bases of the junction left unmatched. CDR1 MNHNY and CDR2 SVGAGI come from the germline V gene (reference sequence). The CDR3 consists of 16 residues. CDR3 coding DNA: TGTGCCAGCAGTTACAGCGGACTAGCGACTTACAATGAGCAGTTCTTC. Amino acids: CASSYSGLATYNEQFF.

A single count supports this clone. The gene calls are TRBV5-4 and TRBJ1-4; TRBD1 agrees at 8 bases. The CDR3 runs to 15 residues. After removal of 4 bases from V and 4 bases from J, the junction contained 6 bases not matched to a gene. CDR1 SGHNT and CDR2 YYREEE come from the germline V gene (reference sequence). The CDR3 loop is CASSPRTGLNEKLFF. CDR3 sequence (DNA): TGTGCCAGCAGCCCACGGACAGGGCTTAATGAAAAACTGTTTTTT. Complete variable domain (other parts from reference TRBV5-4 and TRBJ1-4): ETGVTQSPTHLIKTRGQQVTLRCSSQSGHNTVSWYQQALGQGPQFIFQYYREEENGRGNFPPRFSGLQFPNYSSELNVNALELDDSALYLCASSPRTGLNEKLFFGSGTQLSVL.

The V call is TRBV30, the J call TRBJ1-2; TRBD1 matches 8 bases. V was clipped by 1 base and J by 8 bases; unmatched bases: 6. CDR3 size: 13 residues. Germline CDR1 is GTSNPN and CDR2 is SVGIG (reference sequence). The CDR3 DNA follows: TGTGCCTGGAGTGGTAGGACAGGGCTCGGCTACACCTTC. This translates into CAWSGRTGLGYTF.

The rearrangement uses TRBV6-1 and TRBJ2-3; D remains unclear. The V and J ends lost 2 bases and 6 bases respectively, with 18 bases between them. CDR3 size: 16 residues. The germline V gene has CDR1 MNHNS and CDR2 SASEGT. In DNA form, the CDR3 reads TGTGCCAGCAGTGAACGCACTGGCTCGCGGCTGGATACGCAGTATTTT. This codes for CASSERTGSRLDTQYF.

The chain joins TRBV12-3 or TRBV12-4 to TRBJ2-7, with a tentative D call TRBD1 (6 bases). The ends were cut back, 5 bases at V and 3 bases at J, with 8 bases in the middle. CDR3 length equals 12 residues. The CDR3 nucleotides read TGTGCCAGCAGTCCGGACAGCTACGAGCAGTACTTC. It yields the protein CASSPDSYEQYF.

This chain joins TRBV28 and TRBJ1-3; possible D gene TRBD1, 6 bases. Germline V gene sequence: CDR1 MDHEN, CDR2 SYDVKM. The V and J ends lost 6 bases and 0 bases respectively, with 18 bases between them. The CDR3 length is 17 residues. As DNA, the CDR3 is TGTGCCAGCAGCCCGGGGGGCGAACGTTACTCTGGAAACACCATATATTTT. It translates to CASSPGGERYSGNTIYF. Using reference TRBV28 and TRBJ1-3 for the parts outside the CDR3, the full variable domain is DVKVTQSSRYLVKRTGEKVFLECVQDMDHENMFWYRQDPGLGLRLIYFSYDVKMKEKGDIPEGYSVSREKKERFSLILESASTNQTSMYLCASSPGGERYSGNTIYFGEGSWLTVV.

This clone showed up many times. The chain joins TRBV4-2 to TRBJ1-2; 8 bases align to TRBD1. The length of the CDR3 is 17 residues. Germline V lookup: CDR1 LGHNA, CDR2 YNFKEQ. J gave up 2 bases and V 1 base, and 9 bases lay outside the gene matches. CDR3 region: CASSQAVSGQANYGYTF. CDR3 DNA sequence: TGTGCCAGCAGCCAAGCGGTGTCGGGACAGGCGAACTATGGCTACACCTTC.

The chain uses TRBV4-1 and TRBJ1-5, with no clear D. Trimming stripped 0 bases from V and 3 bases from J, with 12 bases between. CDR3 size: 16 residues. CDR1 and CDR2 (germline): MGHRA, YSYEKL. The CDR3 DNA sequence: TGCGCCAGCAGCCAAGAAGACGGGAGCCTCAATCAGCCCCAGCATTTT. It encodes CASSQEDGSLNQPQHF.

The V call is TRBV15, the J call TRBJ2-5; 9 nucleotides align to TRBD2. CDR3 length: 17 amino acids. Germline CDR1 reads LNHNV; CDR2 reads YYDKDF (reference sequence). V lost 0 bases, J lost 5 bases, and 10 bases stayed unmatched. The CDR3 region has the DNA TGTGCCACCAGCAGAGACCTGAGCGGGGGGACGACCGAGACCCAGTACTTC. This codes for CATSRDLSGGTTETQYF.

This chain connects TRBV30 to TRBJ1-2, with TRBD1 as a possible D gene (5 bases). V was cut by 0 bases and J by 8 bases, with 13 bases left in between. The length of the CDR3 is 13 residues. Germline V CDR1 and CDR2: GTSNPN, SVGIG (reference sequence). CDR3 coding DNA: TGTGCCTGGAGTGTACAGACAGTGCAAGGCTACACCTTC. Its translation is CAWSVQTVQGYTF.

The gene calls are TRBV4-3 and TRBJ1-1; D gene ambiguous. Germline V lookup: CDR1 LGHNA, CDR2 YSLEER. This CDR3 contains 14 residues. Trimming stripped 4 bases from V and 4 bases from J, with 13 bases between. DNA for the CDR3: TGCGCCAGCAGCCTTTCTGGAGGAGGCACTGAAGCTTTCTTT. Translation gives CASSLSGGGTEAFF.

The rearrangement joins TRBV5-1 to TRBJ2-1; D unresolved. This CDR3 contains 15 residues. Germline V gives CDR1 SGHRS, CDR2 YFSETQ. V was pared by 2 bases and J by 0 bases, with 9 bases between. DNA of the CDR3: TGCGCCAGCAGCTTTGAGGAGAGCTCCTACAATGAGCAGTTCTTC. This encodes CASSFEESSYNEQFF. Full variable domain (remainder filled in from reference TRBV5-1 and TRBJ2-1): KAGVTQTPRYLIKTRGQQVTLSCSPISGHRSVSWYQQTPGQGLQFLFEYFSETQRNKGNFPGRFSGRQFSNSRSEMNVSTLELGDSALYLCASSFEESSYNEQFFGPGTRLTVL.

This CDR3 is CASRARGFHEQFF. The DNA of the CDR3 is TGTGCCAGCAGAGCCAGGGGGTTCCATGAGCAGTTCTTC. The chain uses TRBV6-5 and TRBJ2-1; 7 bases match TRBD1. Trimming cost V 6 bases and J 8 bases; bases outside gene matches: 7. CDR1 is MNHEY and CDR2 is SVGAGI in the germline V gene. This CDR3 has 13 amino acids.

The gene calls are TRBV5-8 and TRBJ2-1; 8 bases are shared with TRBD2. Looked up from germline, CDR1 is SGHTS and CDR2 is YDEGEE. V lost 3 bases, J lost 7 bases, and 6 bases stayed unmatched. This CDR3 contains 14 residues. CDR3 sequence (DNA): TGTGCCAGCAGCTCCGGGGGGGCTCGAAATGAGCAGTTCTTC. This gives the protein CASSSGGARNEQFF. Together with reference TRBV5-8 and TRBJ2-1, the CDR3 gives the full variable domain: EAGVTQSPTHLIKTRGQQATLRCSPISGHTSVYWYQQALGLGLQFLLWYDEGEERNRGNFPPRFSGRQFPNYSSELNVNALELEDSALYLCASSSGGARNEQFFGPGTRLTVL.

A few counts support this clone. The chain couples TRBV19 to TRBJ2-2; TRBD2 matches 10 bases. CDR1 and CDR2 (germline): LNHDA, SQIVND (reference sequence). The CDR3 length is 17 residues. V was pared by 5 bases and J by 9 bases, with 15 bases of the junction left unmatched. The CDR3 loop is CASSSLQSSGSLRELFF. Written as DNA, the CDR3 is TGTGCCAGTAGTTCACTCCAATCTAGCGGGAGTCTCCGGGAGCTGTTTTTT. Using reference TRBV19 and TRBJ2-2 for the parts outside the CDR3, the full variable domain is DGGITQSPKYLFRKEGQNVTLSCEQNLNHDAMYWYRQDPGQGLRLIYYSQIVNDFQKGDIAEGYSVSREKKESFPLTVTSAQKNPTAFYLCASSSLQSSGSLRELFFGEGSRLTVL.

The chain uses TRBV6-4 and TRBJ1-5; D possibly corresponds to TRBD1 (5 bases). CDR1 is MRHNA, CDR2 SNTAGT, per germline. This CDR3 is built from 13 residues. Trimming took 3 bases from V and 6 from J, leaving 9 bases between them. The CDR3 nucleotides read TGTGCCAGCAGTGAAGAGGGACTTCAGCCCCAGCATTTT. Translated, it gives CASSEEGLQPQHF.

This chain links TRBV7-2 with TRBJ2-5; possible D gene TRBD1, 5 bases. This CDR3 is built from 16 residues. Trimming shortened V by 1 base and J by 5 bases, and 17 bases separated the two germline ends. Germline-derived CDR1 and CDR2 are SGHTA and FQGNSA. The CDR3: CASSLVGRVIGETQYF. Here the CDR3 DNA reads TGTGCCAGCAGCTTAGTGGGCAGGGTAATTGGCGAGACCCAGTACTTC.